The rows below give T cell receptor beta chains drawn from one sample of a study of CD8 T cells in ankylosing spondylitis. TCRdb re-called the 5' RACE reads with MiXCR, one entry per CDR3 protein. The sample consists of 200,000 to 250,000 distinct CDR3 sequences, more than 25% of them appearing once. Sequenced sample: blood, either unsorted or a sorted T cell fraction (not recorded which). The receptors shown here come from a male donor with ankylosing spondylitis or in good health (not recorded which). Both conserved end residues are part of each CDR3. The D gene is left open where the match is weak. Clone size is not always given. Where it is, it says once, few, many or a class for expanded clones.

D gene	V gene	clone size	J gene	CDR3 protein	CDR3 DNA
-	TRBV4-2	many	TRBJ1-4	CASSQDEGTTNEKLFF	TGTGCCAGCAGCCAAGATGAGGGGACAACTAATGAAAAACTGTTTTTT
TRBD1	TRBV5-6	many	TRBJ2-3	CASSLGTGNVDTQYF	TGTGCCAGCAGCTTGGGGACAGGGAACGTAGATACGCAGTATTTT
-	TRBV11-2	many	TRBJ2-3	CASSLDGWDTQYF	TGTGCCAGCAGCTTAGATGGTTGGGATACGCAGTATTTT
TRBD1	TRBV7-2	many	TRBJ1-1	CASSSRDSLNTEAFF	TGTGCCAGCAGCTCCCGGGACAGCCTGAACACTGAAGCTTTCTTT
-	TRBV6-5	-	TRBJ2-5	CASSLSLGGSKTQYF	TGTGCCAGCAGTTTGAGTTTAGGGGGTTCGAAGACCCAGTACTTC
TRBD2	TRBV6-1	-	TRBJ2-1	CASSPGLAPYNEQFF	TGTGCCAGCAGTCCAGGACTAGCGCCATACAATGAGCAGTTCTTC
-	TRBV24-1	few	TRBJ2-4	CATSDGTQNIQYF	TGTGCCACCAGTGACGGGACCCAAAACATTCAGTACTTC
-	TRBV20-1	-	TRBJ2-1	CSARTGVSYNEQFF	TGCAGTGCTAGGACGGGAGTCTCCTACAATGAGCAGTTCTTC
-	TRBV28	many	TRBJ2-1	CASSLYGSHNEQFF	TGTGCCAGCAGTTTATACGGGAGCCACAATGAGCAGTTCTTC
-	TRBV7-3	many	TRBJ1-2	CASSPMVGYGYTF	TGTGCCAGCAGCCCAATGGTCGGGTACGGCTACACCTTC
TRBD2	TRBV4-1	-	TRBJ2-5	CASSQGLAVQETQYF	TGCGCCAGCAGCCAGGGACTAGCGGTCCAAGAGACCCAGTACTTC
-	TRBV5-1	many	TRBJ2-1	CASSLKGVDEQFF	TGCGCCAGCAGCTTGAAGGGGGTCGATGAGCAGTTCTTC
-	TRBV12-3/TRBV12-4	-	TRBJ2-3	CASSLIMWPSKVPSTDTQYF	TGTGCCAGCAGTTTGATTATGTGGCCCTCTAAAGTACCTAGCACAGATACGCAGTATTTT
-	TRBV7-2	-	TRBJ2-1	CASSLVTGYPYNEQFF	TGTGCCAGCAGCTTAGTAACGGGGTATCCCTACAATGAGCAGTTCTTC
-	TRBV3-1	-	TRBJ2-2	CASQQRGANTGELFF	TGTGCCAGCCAGCAACGGGGAGCGAACACCGGGGAGCTGTTTTTT
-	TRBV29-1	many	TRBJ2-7	CSVGDTGVSEQYF	TGCAGCGTTGGCGACACCGGGGTATCCGAGCAGTACTTC
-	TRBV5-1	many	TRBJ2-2	CASSLGTTTGELFF	TGCGCCAGCAGCTTGGGGACAACCACCGGGGAGCTGTTTTTT
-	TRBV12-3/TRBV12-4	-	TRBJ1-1	CASSPGQRAEAFF	TGTGCCAGCAGCCCAGGACAGAGGGCTGAAGCTTTCTTT
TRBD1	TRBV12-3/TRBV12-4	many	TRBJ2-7	CASAGTGVSEQYF	TGTGCCAGCGCCGGGACAGGGGTGAGTGAGCAGTACTTC
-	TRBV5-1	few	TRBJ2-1	CASRVSGDHEQFF	TGCGCCAGCAGAGTATCGGGGGACCACGAGCAGTTTTTC
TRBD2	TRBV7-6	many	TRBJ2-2	CASSRSSGSYTGELFF	TGTGCCAGCAGCCGATCCAGCGGGAGCTACACCGGGGAGCTGTTTTTT
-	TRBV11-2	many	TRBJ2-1	CASSLEAPVGRHYNEQFF	TGTGCCAGCAGCTTAGAAGCCCCCGTCGGGAGACACTACAATGAGCAGTTCTTC
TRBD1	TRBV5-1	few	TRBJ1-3	CASSLASTGAAGNTIYF	TGCGCCAGCAGCTTGGCCTCGACAGGGGCGGCTGGAAACACCATATATTTT
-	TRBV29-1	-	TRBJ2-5	CSVVGAETQYF	TGCAGCGTTGTAGGGGCAGAGACCCAGTACTTC
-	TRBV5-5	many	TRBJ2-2	CASSFNPTGGNTGELFF	TGTGCCAGCAGCTTCAACCCGACAGGAGGGAACACCGGGGAGCTGTTTTTT
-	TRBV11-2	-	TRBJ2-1	CASSLTQTSYNEQFF	TGTGCCAGCAGTCTTACCCAAACCTCATACAATGAGCAGTTCTTC
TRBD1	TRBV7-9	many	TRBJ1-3	CASSSPGQSSGNAIYF	TGTGCCAGCAGCTCTCCGGGACAGAGCTCTGGAAACGCCATATATTTT
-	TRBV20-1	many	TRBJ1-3	CSAREASGNTIYF	TGCAGTGCTAGAGAAGCATCTGGAAACACCATATATTTT
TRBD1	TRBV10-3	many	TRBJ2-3	CATLGQGRDTQYF	TGTGCCACCTTGGGACAGGGTAGGGATACGCAGTATTTT